What follows describes a single T cell receptor (beta chain). This entry comes from a study of control samples from healthy donors and cancer patients. Some clones are missing from TCRdb's copy, which holds only in-frame ones; the method was immunoSEQ multiplex PCR. The data show 150,000 to 200,000 clones, 85% to 90% seen once. Trimming shortened V by 1 base and J by 6 bases, and 13 bases separated the two germline ends. The CDR3 runs 15 residues. CDR1 is SGHRS and CDR2 is YFSETQ in the germline V gene. The source of this sequence is a woman aged 25 to 39 in good health. Sequenced sample: blood. The V gene is TRBV5-1, the J gene TRBJ1-4; possible D gene TRBD1, 6 bases. CDR3 DNA: TGCGCCAGCAGCTTGAACGGGGGGCCGGATGAAAAACTGTTTTTT. Its translation is CASSLNGGPDEKLFF.